This T cell receptor (beta chain) was observed in a study of T-cell reconstitution after alpha-beta-depleted transplantation in children. Whole-study results and caveats: At day 60, the high TCRbeta diversity found in some patients originated from recipient T cells and thymic progenitors that had survived. Counts and diversity of T cells one year after transplant came mostly from newly produced T cells.

This clonotype was counted between two and nine times. Antigen unknown. Trimming removed 2 bases at V and 4 bases at J, with 8 bases between. Germline CDR1 MDHEN, CDR2 SYDVKM. The CDR3 contains 13 residues. Unique molecular identifiers were used in preparing the TCRbeta library. TCRdb reanalysed the PCR reads using MiXCR and keeps one entry per CDR3 protein. The data contain about 460,000 distinct CDR3 sequences, around 10% of them singletons. This receptor was obtained from a female patient aged 2-15 years who had a stem cell transplant for aplastic anemia, so the T cells may come from the graft donor. Sequenced material: PBMCs, mostly from graft donor cells, taken 180 days after TCRalphabeta/CD19-depleted stem cell transplant. The rearrangement links TRBV28 to TRBJ1-1; D is perhaps TRBD1 (6 bases). The DNA for the CDR3 is TGTGCCAGCAGTTTACAGGGGACCACTGAAGCTTTCTTT. Its translation is CASSLQGTTEAFF. Full variable domain (remainder filled in from reference TRBV28 and TRBJ1-1): DVKVTQSSRYLVKRTGEKVFLECVQDMDHENMFWYRQDPGLGLRLIYFSYDVKMKEKGDIPEGYSVSREKKERFSLILESASTNQTSMYLCASSLQGTTEAFFGQGTRLTVV.